This T cell receptor beta chain was captured in a study of blood T cell repertoires in COVID-19. Participants came from about 24 US areas, aged about 18 to 89 years. Assignments of participants to cohorts depended upon their own reported clinical history. The data were produced by immunoSEQ multiplex PCR, yet TCRdb's version contains in-frame clones alone and is incomplete. The sample shows roughly 150,000 clones, over 80% of them seen only once. Sequenced input: PBMCs or T cells enriched from blood (not recorded which). The receptor was isolated from a man between 65 and 80 years old who had been exposed to COVID-19.

CDR3 residues: CASRQTGAEETQYF. The CDR3 DNA reads TGCGCCAGCAGGCAGACAGGGGCGGAAGAGACCCAGTACTTC. The chain has TRBV5-1 and TRBJ2-5; 8 bases map to TRBD1. J lost 3 bases, V lost 5 bases, and 6 bases had no gene match. Germline V CDR1 and CDR2: SGHRS, YFSETQ. There are 14 residues in the CDR3.